This entry lists 29 T cell receptor beta chains sequenced from one sample in a study of Tregs in tolerant kidney transplant recipients. Profiling relied on immunoSEQ multiplex PCR, and the TCRdb table lists in-frame clones only, not all of them. Here the sample table reports about 48,000 clones. Sequencing was performed on CD4+ T cells from blood, taken before the transplant. The receptors derive from a human donor who received a combined kidney and bone marrow transplant.

With respect to this clone: Read sequence stops 3 residues before the CDR3 end, and the germline J gene provides the missing end. V and J are TRBV20-1 and TRBJ1-5, with D possibly being TRBD1 (6 bases). The CDR3 is 13 residues long. The V end lost 4 bases, the J end lost 5 bases, and 12 bases lay between the germline ends. Germline V CDR1 and CDR2: DFQATT, SNEGSKA (reference sequence). The covered CDR3 bases are TGCAGTGCTACCCGACAGGCCGATCAGCCC. Amino acid sequence: CSATRQADQP. The full CDR3 is CSATRQADQPQHF.

To note about this clone: The DNA ends 3 residues before the CDR3 does, and the rest of the CDR3 is filled in from the germline J gene. V usage is TRBV20-1 and J usage is TRBJ2-1; 11 bases are shared with TRBD2. Germline V gene data show CDR1 as DFQATT and CDR2 as SNEGSKA (reference sequence). Losses at the gene ends were 5 bases for V and 8 bases for J; bases not matched to a gene: 8. CDR3 length: 14 amino acids. The DNA read from the CDR3 is TGCAGTGCTCCCCCCAATAGCGGGAGGGATGAG. This gives the protein CSAPPNSGRDE. The full CDR3 is CSAPPNSGRDEQFF.

To note about this clone: The read ends 3 residues before the CDR3 terminus; that terminus is restored from the germline J gene. The chain links TRBV5-1 to TRBJ2-4; TRBD1 matches 7 bases. Germline V lookup: CDR1 SGHRS, CDR2 YFSETQ. The CDR3 is made up of 14 amino acids. CDR3 region: CASSNRDSTLIQYF. The sequenced part of the CDR3 DNA is TGCGCCAGCAGCAACCGGGACAGCACCTTGATT.

To note about this clone: The read halts 3 residues ahead of the CDR3 end, with the missing end drawn from the germline J gene. V is TRBV7-2 and J is TRBJ2-2, with TRBD1 matching 8 bases. The CDR3 contains 16 residues. Germline V gene lookup returns CDR1 SGHTA and CDR2 FQGNSA. V lost 0 bases and J lost 1; bases outside the gene matches: 1. Partial CDR3 DNA: TGTGCCAGCAGCTTAGCGGACAGGGAGAACACCGGGGAG. It specifies CASSLADRENTGE. The full CDR3 sequence reads CASSLADRENTGELFF.

With respect to this clone: The read terminates 3 residues before the CDR3 end, so the remaining end is supplied by the germline J gene. The rearrangement uses TRBV5-1 and TRBJ2-3, with D possibly being TRBD2 (5 bases). Germline CDR1 is SGHRS and CDR2 is YFSETQ. The V gene lost 3 bases and the J gene lost 4 bases, with 15 bases spanning the gap. The CDR3 runs 15 residues. CDR3 sequence: CASSSGEWIADTQYF. The CDR3 bases that were read are TGCGCCAGCAGCTCCGGGGAGTGGATCGCAGATACG. The full variable domain, rest sourced from reference TRBV5-1 and TRBJ2-3, is KAGVTQTPRYLIKTRGQQVTLSCSPISGHRSVSWYQQTPGQGLQFLFEYFSETQRNKGNFPGRFSGRQFSNSRSEMNVSTLELGDSALYLCASSSGEWIADTQYFGPGTRLTVL.

Concerning this clone itself: The CDR3 end is not reached by the read, which stops 3 residues before it; the germline J gene fills it in. The chain carries TRBV7-2 and TRBJ1-5; D unresolved. Germline lookup yields CDR1 SGHTA and CDR2 FQGNSA. V lost 5 bases and J lost 1, with 9 bases in between. The CDR3 is 14 residues long. This CDR3 is CASSKGQSNQPQHF. The part of the CDR3 DNA that was read is TGTGCCAGCAGCAAAGGGCAGAGCAATCAGCCC. The whole variable domain, remainder taken from reference TRBV7-2 and TRBJ1-5, is GAGVSQSPSNKVTEKGKDVELRCDPISGHTALYWYRQSLGQGLEFLIYFQGNSAPDKSGLPSDRFSAERTGGSVSTLTIQRTQQEDSAVYLCASSKGQSNQPQHFGDGTRLSIL.

A word on this clone: Coverage ceases 3 residues before the CDR3 finishes, and the germline J gene fills in the end. The rearrangement uses TRBV7-2 and TRBJ1-1, with 7 bases that match TRBD1. The V and J ends lost 5 bases and 2 bases, in that order; junction bases with no gene match: 5. CDR1 and CDR2 (germline): SGHTA, FQGNSA. This CDR3 contains 14 residues. The CDR3 is CASSTTGSNTEAFF. Incomplete CDR3 DNA: TGTGCCAGCAGCACGACAGGGAGTAACACTGAA. The entire variable domain, with the rest obtained from reference TRBV7-2 and TRBJ1-1, is as follows: GAGVSQSPSNKVTEKGKDVELRCDPISGHTALYWYRQSLGQGLEFLIYFQGNSAPDKSGLPSDRFSAERTGGSVSTLTIQRTQQEDSAVYLCASSTTGSNTEAFFGQGTRLTVV.

Turning to this clone: From the germline J gene comes the end of the CDR3, since the read stops 3 residues before it. The chain is built from TRBV20-1 and TRBJ2-5, with D possibly TRBD1 on 5 matching bases. This CDR3 spans 16 amino acids. Germline V CDR1 and CDR2: DFQATT, SNEGSKA (reference sequence). V was trimmed by 5 bases and J by 4 bases, leaving 23 bases between them. The CDR3 sequence is CSAPNIGRAGRETQYF. The sequenced part of the CDR3 DNA is TGCAGTGCTCCCAATATCGGCAGGGCTGGTAGAGAGACC.

Note on this clone: The read terminates 3 residues ahead of where the CDR3 ends, so the germline J gene completes it. The chain recombines TRBV5-1 with TRBJ2-6, with TRBD2 as a possible D gene (5 bases). The V end lost 3 bases, the J end lost 1 base, and 14 bases lay between the germline ends. This CDR3 is built from 17 residues. Germline-derived CDR1 and CDR2 are SGHRS and YFSETQ. The CDR3 DNA, read in part, is TGCGCCAGCAGCTCACAGACGGGGAATTCTGGGGCCAACGTC. It translates to CASSSQTGNSGANV. The CDR3, in full, reads CASSSQTGNSGANVLTF. The full variable domain, its missing parts supplied by reference TRBV5-1 and TRBJ2-6, is KAGVTQTPRYLIKTRGQQVTLSCSPISGHRSVSWYQQTPGQGLQFLFEYFSETQRNKGNFPGRFSGRQFSNSRSEMNVSTLELGDSALYLCASSSQTGNSGANVLTFGAGSRLTVL.

On this clone itself: The junction differs from germline at one of its ends, possibly a read error. The read is 3 residues too short to cover the CDR3 end, so that end is filled in from the germline J gene. V is TRBV13 and J is TRBJ2-2; 9 nucleotides match TRBD1. This CDR3 is built from 17 residues. CDR1 is PRHDT, CDR2 FYEKMQ, per germline (reference sequence). CDR3 DNA, as far as it was read: TGTGCCAACAGCTTGGACAGGGGTGGAGGATACACCGGGGAG. Translating gives CANSLDRGGGYTGE. The full-length CDR3 reads as CANSLDRGGGYTGELFF.

A remark on this clone: The CDR3 end lies 3 residues beyond the end of the read and is filled in from the germline J gene. The chain couples TRBV29-1 to TRBJ2-3; the match to TRBD1 covers 9 bases. Germline CDR1 reads SQVTM; CDR2 reads ANQGSEA. The trim removed 7 bases at V and 0 bases at J, leaving 8 bases unmatched. The CDR3 spans 15 residues. The CDR3 bases that were read are TGCAGCGCTCGAAGGACAGGGGCCAGCACAGATACG. Amino acid sequence: CSARRTGASTDT. The CDR3 reads in full as CSARRTGASTDTQYF.

As to this clone: From the germline J gene comes the end of the CDR3, since the read stops 3 residues before it. J is TRBJ2-3 and V is TRBV6-1; 11 nucleotides match TRBD2. This CDR3 has 15 residues. Germline CDR1 is MNHNS and CDR2 is SASEGT. V trimming: 1 base; J trimming: 3 bases; junction bases outside the gene matches: 0. CDR3 DNA, as far as it was read: TGTGCCAGCAGTGAAGGACTAGCGGGAACAGATACG. It translates to CASSEGLAGTDT. The full CDR3 protein is CASSEGLAGTDTQYF.

Details on this clone: The observed sequence ends 3 residues before the CDR3 terminus, with the missing tail filled in from the germline J gene. V is TRBV18 and J is TRBJ1-4; D ambiguous. This CDR3 region has 16 residues. The ends were cut back, 6 bases at V and 8 bases at J, with 22 bases in the middle. CDR1 and CDR2 from the germline V gene are KGHSH and LQKENI. CDR3 DNA, as far as it was read: TGTGCCAGCTCCTCACCAGGCGGGAAAGGAGGGGAAAAA. Amino acids: CASSSPGGKGGEK. The entire CDR3 is CASSSPGGKGGEKLFF. The variable domain in full, completed from reference TRBV18 and TRBJ1-4, reads NAGVMQNPRHLVRRRGQEARLRCSPMKGHSHVYWYRQLPEEGLKFMVYLQKENIIDESGMPKERFSAEFPKEGPSILRIQQVVRGDSAAYFCASSSPGGKGGEKLFFGSGTQLSVL.

About this clone: The read terminates 3 residues ahead of where the CDR3 ends, so the germline J gene completes it. V is TRBV2 and J is TRBJ2-7; D gene ambiguous. CDR1 is SNHLY and CDR2 is FYNNEI in the germline V gene. Between the trimmed V and J ends, which lost 7 bases and 0 bases, there was a span of 16 bases. The CDR3 consists of 15 residues. CDR3 DNA (partial): TGTGCCAGCACCTCGCTGGGCACAAGCTCCTACGAG. This gives the protein CASTSLGTSSYE. The complete CDR3 reads CASTSLGTSSYEQYF.

As for this clone: The read gets to within 3 residues of the CDR3 end, and the germline J gene fills in the rest. J is TRBJ2-7 and V is TRBV7-9, with 8 bases that match TRBD2. J gave up 4 bases and V 5 bases, and 10 bases lay outside the gene matches. Germline V CDR1 and CDR2: SEHNR, FQNEAQ (reference sequence). The CDR3 covers 15 residues. The CDR3 here is CASSPRYSGTYEQYF. The CDR3 bases that were read are TGTGCCAGCAGCCCCCGATATAGCGGGACTTACGAG.

As for this clone: From the germline J gene comes the end of the CDR3, since the read stops 3 residues before it. The chain is built from TRBV12-3 or TRBV12-4 and TRBJ1-4; a weak D match, TRBD1 (6 bases). Deletions cut 5 bases from V and 4 bases from J, with 11 bases between. This CDR3 has 14 residues. The covered CDR3 bases are TGTGCCAGCAGTAAGACAGGTCTTAATGAAAAA. Translation: CASSKTGLNEK. The full CDR3 reads CASSKTGLNEKLFF.

About this clone: The CDR3 is cut off 3 residues early in the read; its end comes from the germline J gene. The genes are TRBV20-1 and TRBJ2-1, with 11 positions matching TRBD2. The CDR3 has 14 residues. V was pared by 5 bases and J by 6 bases, with 6 bases of the junction left unmatched. Germline V gene sequence: CDR1 DFQATT, CDR2 SNEGSKA (reference sequence). The CDR3 loop is CSAFPSGRPNEQFF. The CDR3 bases that were read are TGCAGTGCTTTCCCTAGCGGGAGGCCCAATGAG.

Points on this clone: The CDR3 goes on 3 residues after the read ends, and that part is filled in from the germline J gene. The rearrangement joins TRBV2 to TRBJ1-2; 7 positions agree with TRBD1. Germline V CDR1 and CDR2: SNHLY, FYNNEI. V trimming: 1 base; J trimming: 5 bases; junction bases outside the gene matches: 1. This CDR3 is built from 13 residues. The sequenced part of the CDR3 DNA is TGTGCCAGCAGTGAAGGACAGGGTTATGGC. Translation gives CASSEGQGYG. The full CDR3 protein is CASSEGQGYGYTF.

As to this clone: The CDR3 end falls 3 residues outside the read, so it is completed with the germline J gene. The V and J genes are TRBV5-1 and TRBJ2-5; 10 bases match TRBD1. Germline loops: CDR1 SGHRS, CDR2 YFSETQ. This CDR3 comprises 16 residues. J gave up 5 bases and V 0 bases, and 7 bases lay outside the gene matches. The CDR3 DNA, read in part, is TGCGCCAGCAGCTTGGCCACCCGGGACAGGGGCGAGACC. It specifies CASSLATRDRGET. The CDR3, in full, reads CASSLATRDRGETQYF. The full variable domain, completed using reference TRBV5-1 and TRBJ2-5, is KAGVTQTPRYLIKTRGQQVTLSCSPISGHRSVSWYQQTPGQGLQFLFEYFSETQRNKGNFPGRFSGRQFSNSRSEMNVSTLELGDSALYLCASSLATRDRGETQYFGPGTRLLVL.

About this clone itself: The observed sequence ends 3 residues before the CDR3 terminus, with the missing tail filled in from the germline J gene. The chain has TRBV5-6 and TRBJ2-5, with TRBD2 matching over 11 bases. V gave up 5 bases and J gave up 4 bases; unmatched junction bases: 4. Per germline, CDR1 SGHDT and CDR2 YYEEEE. This CDR3 has 14 amino acids. The covered CDR3 bases are TGTGCCAGCAGTTCCGGACTAGCGGGAGAGACC. This translates into CASSSGLAGET. The entire CDR3 is CASSSGLAGETQYF.

Details on this clone: The CDR3 end is not reached by the read, which stops 3 residues before it; the germline J gene fills it in. The chain joins TRBV20-1 to TRBJ2-3; D is perhaps TRBD1 (6 bases). The V gene lost 6 bases and the J gene lost 4 bases, with 20 bases spanning the gap. The CDR3 totals 15 residues. The germline gives CDR1 DFQATT, CDR2 SNEGSKA (reference sequence). CDR3 DNA (partial): TGCAGTGCCCAAAAAACAGGGAAAGGAGCAGATACG. Its protein is CSAQKTGKGADT. Given in full, the CDR3 is CSAQKTGKGADTQYF.

With regard to this clone: The read stops 3 residues short of the end of the CDR3; the missing end is completed from the germline J gene. The V gene is TRBV20-1, the J gene TRBJ1-2; D is ambiguous. The CDR3 is 12 amino acids. Trimming left V 1 base short and J 4 bases short, with 7 bases between. Germline V gene data show CDR1 as DFQATT and CDR2 as SNEGSKA (reference sequence). CDR3 bases read: TGCAGTGCTAGAGTTCAGGTCTATGGC. This translates into CSARVQVYG. The complete CDR3 reads CSARVQVYGYTF.

About this clone itself: The read halts 3 residues ahead of the CDR3 end, with the missing end drawn from the germline J gene. The chain uses TRBV29-1 and TRBJ1-1; 10 bases map to TRBD1. The CDR3 is 13 residues long. The V gene's germline CDR1 is SQVTM and CDR2 ANQGSEA. The ends lost 8 bases at V and 3 bases at J; junction bases unmatched: 6. This CDR3 is CSTQGQGYTEAFF. The covered CDR3 bases are TGCAGCACCCAGGGACAGGGGTACACTGAA.

Turning to this clone: The CDR3 end falls 3 residues outside the read, so it is completed with the germline J gene. The gene calls are TRBV12-3 or TRBV12-4 and TRBJ2-3, with 9 bases fitting TRBD1. The junction had 4 bases not matched to a gene; V was cut back by 6 bases and J by 3 bases. This CDR3 region has 14 residues. This chain's CDR3 is CASRNRGQTDTQYF. CDR3 DNA, as far as it was read: TGTGCCAGCAGGAACAGGGGGCAGACAGATACG.

As regards this clone: Read sequence stops 3 residues before the CDR3 end, and the germline J gene provides the missing end. The chain joins TRBV20-1 to TRBJ2-7; D may be TRBD2 (6 bases). The CDR3 totals 15 residues. Germline lookup yields CDR1 DFQATT and CDR2 SNEGSKA (reference sequence). Trimming took 6 bases from V and 6 from J, leaving 24 bases between them. Incomplete CDR3 DNA: TGCAGTGCCCCCGGGACTCAATCTCGTGGGGTCGAG. This codes for CSAPGTQSRGVE. The whole CDR3 reads CSAPGTQSRGVEQYF.

As for this clone: The read is 3 residues too short to cover the CDR3 end, so that end is filled in from the germline J gene. V is TRBV20-1 and J is TRBJ2-7; a possible D gene is TRBD2 (5 bases). The V end was cut by 0 bases, the J end by 0 bases, with 12 bases between. The length of the CDR3 is 15 residues. Germline lookup yields CDR1 DFQATT and CDR2 SNEGSKA (reference sequence). CDR3 amino acids: CSARDSIALSYEQYF. The sequenced part of the CDR3 DNA is TGCAGTGCTAGAGATTCGATAGCGCTCTCCTACGAG.

Worth noting for this clone: The CDR3 extends 3 residues past the end of the read, so its final part is completed from the germline J gene. This chain joins TRBV7-8 and TRBJ2-4; the match to TRBD2 covers 8 bases. The CDR3 length is 15 residues. The germline V gene encodes CDR1 SGHVS and CDR2 FQNEAQ. The ends lost 2 bases at V and 1 base at J; junction bases unmatched: 1. Here the CDR3 reads CASSLSGSAKNIQYF. CDR3 DNA, as far as it was read: TGTGCCAGCAGCTTAAGCGGGAGCGCCAAAAACATT.

With regard to this clone: The CDR3 end lies 3 residues beyond the end of the read and is filled in from the germline J gene. The chain recombines TRBV2 with TRBJ2-7, with 10 bases matching TRBD1. CDR3 length: 15 amino acids. The junction had 3 bases not matched to a gene; V was cut back by 4 bases and J by 0 bases. Germline values: CDR1 SNHLY, CDR2 FYNNEI. The DNA read from the CDR3 is TGTGCCAGCAGTGGGGACAGGGGAAACTCCTACGAG. Amino acids: CASSGDRGNSYE. The full CDR3 is CASSGDRGNSYEQYF.

A remark on this clone: The CDR3 goes on 3 residues after the read ends, and that part is filled in from the germline J gene. The V and J genes are TRBV7-9 and TRBJ2-7; 7 bases fit TRBD1. CDR3 length equals 14 residues. Germline CDR1 SEHNR, CDR2 FQNEAQ (reference sequence). V was pared by 3 bases and J by 4 bases, with 6 bases of the junction left unmatched. The sequenced part of the CDR3 DNA is TGTGCCAGCAGCTTTAGTACAGGGGCATACGAG. Amino acids: CASSFSTGAYE. Given in full, the CDR3 is CASSFSTGAYEQYF.